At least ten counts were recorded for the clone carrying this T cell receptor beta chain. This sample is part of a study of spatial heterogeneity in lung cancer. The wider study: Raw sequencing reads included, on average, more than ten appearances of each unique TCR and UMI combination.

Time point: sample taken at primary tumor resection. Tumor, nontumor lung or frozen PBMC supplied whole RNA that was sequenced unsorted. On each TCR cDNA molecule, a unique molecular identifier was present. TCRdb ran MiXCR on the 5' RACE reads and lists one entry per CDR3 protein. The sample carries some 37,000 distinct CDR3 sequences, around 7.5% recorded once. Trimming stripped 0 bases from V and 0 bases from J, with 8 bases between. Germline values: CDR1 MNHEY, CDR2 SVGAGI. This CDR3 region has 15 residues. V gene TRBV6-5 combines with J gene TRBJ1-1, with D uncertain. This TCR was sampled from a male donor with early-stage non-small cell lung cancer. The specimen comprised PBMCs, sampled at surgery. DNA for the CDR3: TGTGCCAGCAGTTACTCGACTAGGATGAACACTGAAGCTTTCTTT. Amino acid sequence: CASSYSTRMNTEAFF.